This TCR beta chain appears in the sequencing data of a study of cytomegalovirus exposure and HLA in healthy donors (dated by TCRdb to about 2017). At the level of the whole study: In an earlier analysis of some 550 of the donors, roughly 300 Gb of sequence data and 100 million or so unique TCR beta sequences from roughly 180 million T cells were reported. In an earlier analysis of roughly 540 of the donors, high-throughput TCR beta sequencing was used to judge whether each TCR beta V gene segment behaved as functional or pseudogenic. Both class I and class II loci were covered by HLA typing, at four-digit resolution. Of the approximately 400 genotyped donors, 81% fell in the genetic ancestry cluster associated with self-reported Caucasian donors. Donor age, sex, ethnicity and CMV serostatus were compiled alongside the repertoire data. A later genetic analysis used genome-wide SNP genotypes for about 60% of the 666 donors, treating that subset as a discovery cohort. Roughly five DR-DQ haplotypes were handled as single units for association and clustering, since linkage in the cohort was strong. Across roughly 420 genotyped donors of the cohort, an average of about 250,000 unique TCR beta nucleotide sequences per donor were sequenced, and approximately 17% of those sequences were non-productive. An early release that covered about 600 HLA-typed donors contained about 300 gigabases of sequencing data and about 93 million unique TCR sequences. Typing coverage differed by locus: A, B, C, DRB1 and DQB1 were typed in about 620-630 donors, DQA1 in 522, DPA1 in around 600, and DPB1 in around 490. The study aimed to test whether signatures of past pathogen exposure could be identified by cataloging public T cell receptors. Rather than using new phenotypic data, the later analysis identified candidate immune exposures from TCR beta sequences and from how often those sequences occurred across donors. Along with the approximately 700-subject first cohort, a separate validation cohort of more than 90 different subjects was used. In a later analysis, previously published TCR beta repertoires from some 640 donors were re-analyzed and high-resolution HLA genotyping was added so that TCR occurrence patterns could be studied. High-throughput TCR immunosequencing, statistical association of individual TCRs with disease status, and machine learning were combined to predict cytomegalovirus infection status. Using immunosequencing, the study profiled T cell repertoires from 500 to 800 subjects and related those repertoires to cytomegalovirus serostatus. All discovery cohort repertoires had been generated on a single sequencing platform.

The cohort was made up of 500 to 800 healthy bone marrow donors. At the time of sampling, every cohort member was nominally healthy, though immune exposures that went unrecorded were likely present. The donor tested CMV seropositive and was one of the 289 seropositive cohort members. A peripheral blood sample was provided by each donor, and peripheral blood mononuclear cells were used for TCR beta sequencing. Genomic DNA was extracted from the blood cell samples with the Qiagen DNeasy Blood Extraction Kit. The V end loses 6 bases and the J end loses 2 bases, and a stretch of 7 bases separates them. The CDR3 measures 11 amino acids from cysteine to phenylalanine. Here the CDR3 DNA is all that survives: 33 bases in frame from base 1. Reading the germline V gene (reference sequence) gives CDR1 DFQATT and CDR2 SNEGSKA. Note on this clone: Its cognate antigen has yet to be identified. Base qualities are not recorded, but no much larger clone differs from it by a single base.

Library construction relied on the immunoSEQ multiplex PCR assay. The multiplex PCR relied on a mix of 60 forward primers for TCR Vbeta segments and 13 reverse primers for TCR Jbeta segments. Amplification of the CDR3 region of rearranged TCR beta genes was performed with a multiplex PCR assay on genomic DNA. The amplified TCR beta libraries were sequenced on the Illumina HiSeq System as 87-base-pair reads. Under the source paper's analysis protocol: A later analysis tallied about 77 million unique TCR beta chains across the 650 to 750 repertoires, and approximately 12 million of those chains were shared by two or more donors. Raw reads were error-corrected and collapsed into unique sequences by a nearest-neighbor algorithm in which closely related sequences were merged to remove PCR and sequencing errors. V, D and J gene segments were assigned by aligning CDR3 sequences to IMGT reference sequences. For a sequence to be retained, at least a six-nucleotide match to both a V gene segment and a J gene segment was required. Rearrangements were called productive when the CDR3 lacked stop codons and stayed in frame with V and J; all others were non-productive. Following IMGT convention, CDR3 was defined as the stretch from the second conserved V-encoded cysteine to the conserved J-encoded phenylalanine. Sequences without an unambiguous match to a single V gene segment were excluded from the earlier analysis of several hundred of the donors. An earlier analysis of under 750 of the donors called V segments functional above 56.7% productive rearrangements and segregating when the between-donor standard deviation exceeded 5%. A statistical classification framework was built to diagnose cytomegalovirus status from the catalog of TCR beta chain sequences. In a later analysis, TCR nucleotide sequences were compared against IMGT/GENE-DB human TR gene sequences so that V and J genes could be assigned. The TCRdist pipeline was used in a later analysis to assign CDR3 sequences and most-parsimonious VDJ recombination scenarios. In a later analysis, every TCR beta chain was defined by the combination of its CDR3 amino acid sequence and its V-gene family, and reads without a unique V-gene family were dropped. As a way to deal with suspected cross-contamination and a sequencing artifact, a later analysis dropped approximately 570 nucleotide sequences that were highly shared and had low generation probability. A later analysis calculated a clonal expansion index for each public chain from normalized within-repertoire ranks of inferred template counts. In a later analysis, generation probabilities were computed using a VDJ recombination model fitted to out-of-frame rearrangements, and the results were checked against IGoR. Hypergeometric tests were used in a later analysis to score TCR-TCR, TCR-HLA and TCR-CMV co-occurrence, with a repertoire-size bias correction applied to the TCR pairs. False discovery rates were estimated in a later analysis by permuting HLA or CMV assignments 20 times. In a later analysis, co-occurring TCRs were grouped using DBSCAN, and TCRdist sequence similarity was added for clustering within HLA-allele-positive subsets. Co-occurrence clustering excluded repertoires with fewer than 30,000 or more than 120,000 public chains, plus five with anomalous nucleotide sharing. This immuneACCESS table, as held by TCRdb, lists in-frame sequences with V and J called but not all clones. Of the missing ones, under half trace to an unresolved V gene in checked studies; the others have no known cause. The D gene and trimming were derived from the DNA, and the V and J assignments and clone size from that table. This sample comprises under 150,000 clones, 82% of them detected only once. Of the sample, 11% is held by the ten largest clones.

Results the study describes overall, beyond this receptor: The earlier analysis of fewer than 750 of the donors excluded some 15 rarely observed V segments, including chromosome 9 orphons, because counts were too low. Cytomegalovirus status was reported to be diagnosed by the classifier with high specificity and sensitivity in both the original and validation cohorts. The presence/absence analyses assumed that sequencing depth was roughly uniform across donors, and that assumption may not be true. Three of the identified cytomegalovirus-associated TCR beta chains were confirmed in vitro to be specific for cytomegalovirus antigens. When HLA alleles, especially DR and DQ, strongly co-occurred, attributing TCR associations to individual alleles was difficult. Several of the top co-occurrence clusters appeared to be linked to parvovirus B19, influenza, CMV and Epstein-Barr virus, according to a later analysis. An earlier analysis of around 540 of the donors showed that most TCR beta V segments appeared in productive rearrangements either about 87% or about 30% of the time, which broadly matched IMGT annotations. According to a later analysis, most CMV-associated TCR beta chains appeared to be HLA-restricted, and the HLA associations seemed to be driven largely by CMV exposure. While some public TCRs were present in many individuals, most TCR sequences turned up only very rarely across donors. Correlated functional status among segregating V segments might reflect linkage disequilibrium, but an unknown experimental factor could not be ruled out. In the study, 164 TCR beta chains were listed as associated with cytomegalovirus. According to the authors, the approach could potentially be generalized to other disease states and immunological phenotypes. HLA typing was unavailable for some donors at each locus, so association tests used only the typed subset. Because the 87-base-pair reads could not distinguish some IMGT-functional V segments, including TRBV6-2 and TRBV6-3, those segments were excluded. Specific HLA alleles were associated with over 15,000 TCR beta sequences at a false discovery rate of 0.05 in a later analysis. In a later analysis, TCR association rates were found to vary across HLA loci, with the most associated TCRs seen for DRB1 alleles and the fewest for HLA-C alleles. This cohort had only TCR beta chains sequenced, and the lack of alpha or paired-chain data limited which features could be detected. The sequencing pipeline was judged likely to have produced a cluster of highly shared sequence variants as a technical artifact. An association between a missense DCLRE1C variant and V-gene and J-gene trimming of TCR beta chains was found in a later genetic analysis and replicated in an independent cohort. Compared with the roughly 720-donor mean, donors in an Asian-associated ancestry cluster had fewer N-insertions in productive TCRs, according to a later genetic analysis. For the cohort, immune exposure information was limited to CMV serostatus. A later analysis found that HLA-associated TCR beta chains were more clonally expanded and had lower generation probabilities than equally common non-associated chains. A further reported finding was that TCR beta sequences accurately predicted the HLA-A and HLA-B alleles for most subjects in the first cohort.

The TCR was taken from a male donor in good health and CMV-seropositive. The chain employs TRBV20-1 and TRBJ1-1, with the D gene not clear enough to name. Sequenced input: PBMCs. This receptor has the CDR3 CSALPNTEAFF. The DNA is TGCAGTGCCCTTCCTAACACTGAAGCTTTCTTT.